This T cell receptor (beta chain) derives from a study of CD8+ T cells in alopecia areata. There are 16 residues in the CDR3. V dropped 1 base and J dropped 7 bases, with 20 bases sitting between them. Looked up from germline, CDR1 is MGHRA and CDR2 is YSYEKL. Treatment specified: oral pan-JAK inhibitor, 5-10 mg twice daily. Alopecia areata patients gave lesional scalp punch biopsies and peripheral blood samples. Following RNA extraction, reverse transcription yielded cDNA that acted as the sequencing template. The data were produced by immunoSEQ multiplex PCR, yet TCRdb's version contains in-frame clones alone and is incomplete. The sample yields about 92,000 clones, around 44% seen once.

The sequence was collected from a human donor with alopecia areata. Sequencing used CD8+ T cells sorted from blood, obtained at week 24, from a patient treated with tofacitinib. This chain joins TRBV4-1 and TRBJ2-7; D might be TRBD1 or TRBD2, each matching 5 bases. Written as DNA, the CDR3 is TGCGCCAGCAGCCAAGCCTCGGGGCAGGGCCCCCTGGAGCAGTACTTC. It yields the protein CASSQASGQGPLEQYF.